These T cell receptor beta chains were read from a single sample in a study of cytomegalovirus exposure and HLA in healthy donors. Sequencing was performed with immunoSEQ multiplex PCR; in TCRdb, only in-frame clones are kept and a portion is missing. Of 140,000 to 150,000 clones in the sample, more than 70% were seen once. Sequenced sample: PBMCs. Source of these receptors: a woman between 35 and 50 years old in good health and CMV-seronegative. The CDR3 runs from the conserved cysteine through the conserved F or W. Fields, in order: V gene, clone size, D gene, J gene, CDR3 DNA, CDR3 protein. A D gene is named only where the DNA matches it firmly. The size field is filled for only some rows; it gives once, few, many or a size class.

>TRBV4-1|few|NA|TRBJ1-5
TGCGCCAGCAGCCAAGATTCTGTTTGGGCCAATCAGCCCCAGCATTTT
CASSQDSVWANQPQHF
>TRBV7-9|NA|NA|TRBJ1-1
TGTGCCAGCAGCTCAACATCCACGGGAACTGAAGCTTTCTTT
CASSSTSTGTEAFF
>TRBV27|NA|NA|TRBJ2-6
TGTGCCAGCAGTTTTTGGGGCCCCTCTGGGGCCAACGTCCTGACTTTC
CASSFWGPSGANVLTF
>TRBV2|NA|TRBD1|TRBJ2-7
TGTGCCAGAGGGACAGGTGAGGAGCAGTACTTC
CARGTGEEQYF
>TRBV19|NA|TRBD1|TRBJ2-2
TGTGCCAGTAGTATGGGACAGGGGGCCGGGGAGCTGTTTTTT
CASSMGQGAGELFF
>TRBV29-1|NA|TRBD1|TRBJ2-1
TGCAGCGTTGAAGATCCGACAGGGAGCTCCTACAATGAGCAGTTCTTC
CSVEDPTGSSYNEQFF
>TRBV10-1|NA|TRBD1|TRBJ1-1
TGCGCCAGCAGCGTTCTTCCAGGGGGCACTGAAGCTTTCTTT
CASSVLPGGTEAFF
>TRBV28|NA|NA|TRBJ1-2
TGTGCCAGCACCACACAGGGACGAGATGGCTACACCTTC
CASTTQGRDGYTF
>TRBV11-2|NA|NA|TRBJ2-7
TGTGCCAGCAGCCTCCCGAGCTACGAGCAGTACTTC
CASSLPSYEQYF
>TRBV6-1|NA|TRBD2|TRBJ2-1
TGTGCCAGCAGAGCTAGCGGGAGGAGGATATATGAGCAGTTCTTC
CASRASGRRIYEQFF
>TRBV5-4|few|TRBD1|TRBJ2-4
TGTGCCAGCTCGAGGGGACAGATTCAGTACTTC
CASSRGQIQYF
>TRBV6-6|NA|TRBD2|TRBJ2-1
TGTGCCAGCAGGGTAGCGGGATTCTCCTACAATGAGCAGTTCTTC
CASRVAGFSYNEQFF
>TRBV5-1|NA|TRBD2|TRBJ2-7
TGCGCCAGCAGCCTGGGGCTAGCGGGAGAGGGCTACGAGCAGTACTTC
CASSLGLAGEGYEQYF
>TRBV30|NA|TRBD1|TRBJ2-1
TGTGCCTGGAGTGTAGTGGGGACAGGATATGTCAATGAGCAGTTCTTC
CAWSVVGTGYVNEQFF
>TRBV5-1|NA|NA|TRBJ2-5
TGCGCCAGCAGCTGGAAGGGGGGGGAGATAGGGTACTTC
CASSWKGGEIGYF
>TRBV18|NA|NA|TRBJ1-2
TGTGCCAGCTCACCGGACAGTAACTATGGCTACACCTTC
CASSPDSNYGYTF
>TRBV6-6|NA|NA|TRBJ1-6
TGTGCCACGAGGAGCTCCTATAATTCACCCCTCCACTTT
CATRSSYNSPLHF
>TRBV5-1|few|NA|TRBJ1-1
TGCGCCAGCAGCTTGGACAGGGCTAACACTGAAGCTTTCTTT
CASSLDRANTEAFF
>TRBV5-4|NA|TRBD2|TRBJ2-3
TGTGCCAGCAGCTTCACTAGCGGGAGCACAGATACGCAGTATTTT
CASSFTSGSTDTQYF
>TRBV11-3|once|TRBD1|TRBJ2-2
TGTGCCAGCAGCTCCCGACAGGGGGGACCCGGGGAGCTGTTTTTT
CASSSRQGGPGELFF
>TRBV4-1|NA|NA|TRBJ1-2
TGCGCCAGCAGGAAGGGGGTAAGGGATGGCTACACCTTC
CASRKGVRDGYTF
>TRBV6-5|few|NA|TRBJ1-1
TGTGCCAGCAGTTACTGGGGCGGTGGGAACACTGAAGCTTTCTTT
CASSYWGGGNTEAFF
>TRBV9|NA|TRBD2|TRBJ2-7
TGTGCCAGCAGCGTCAACCCGGGGGGGGAGCAGTACTTC
CASSVNPGGEQYF
>TRBV27|NA|TRBD2|TRBJ2-3
TGTGCCAGCAGTTTATCTAGCGGGGGCACAGATACGCAGTATTTT
CASSLSSGGTDTQYF
>TRBV19|few|NA|TRBJ1-2
TGTGCCAGTAGTATATCGTGGCAAAATGGCTACACCTTC
CASSISWQNGYTF
>TRBV5-1|NA|NA|TRBJ2-2
TGCGCCAGCAGCCCCTCCGGGTCGCGAGACACCGGGGAGCTGTTTTTT
CASSPSGSRDTGELFF
>TRBV7-9|once|NA|TRBJ1-6
TGTGCCAGCAGGGAACAGGGATCTTGGAATTCACCCCTCCACTTT
CASREQGSWNSPLHF